This entry lists 30 T cell receptor beta chains sequenced from one sample in a study of OX40 agonist ivuxolimab in advanced cancers. Clones were read by immunoSEQ multiplex PCR, and TCRdb kept only the in-frame ones, dropping some. This table has 75,000 to 90,000 clones, approximately 85% appearing once. The material sequenced was CD4+ or CD8+ T cells sorted from blood, taken in a trial of the OX40 agonist ivuxolimab. The receptors stem from an adult with an advanced solid tumor such as melanoma, head and neck, liver or kidney cancer.

The chain is built from TRBV11-2 and TRBJ2-1; the match to TRBD2 covers 8 bases. This CDR3 has 14 residues. The junction had 4 bases not matched to a gene; V was cut back by 3 bases and J by 6 bases. In germline, CDR1 is SGHAT, CDR2 FQNNGV. Here the CDR3 reads CASSFNAGGNEQFF. The CDR3 coding sequence is TGTGCCAGCAGCTTTAACGCGGGGGGCAATGAGCAGTTCTTC.

CDR3: CATQHRGRNQPQHF. For the CDR3, the DNA is TGTGCCACGCAACACAGGGGCCGCAATCAGCCCCAGCATTTT. The J gene is TRBJ1-5, the V gene TRBV19; TRBD1 matches 7 bases. J gave up 2 bases and V 10 bases, and 8 bases lay outside the gene matches. CDR3 length: 14 residues. Germline V gene data show CDR1 as LNHDA and CDR2 as SQIVND (reference sequence).

The chain employs TRBV7-8 and TRBJ2-5; D is undetermined. CDR1 is SGHVS, CDR2 FQNEAQ, per germline. Trimming took off 3 bases at V and 5 bases at J, with 10 bases between the two ends. CDR3 length equals 13 residues. The CDR3 reads CASSFFRSETQYF. The DNA for the CDR3 is TGTGCCAGCAGCTTTTTTCGTTCCGAGACCCAGTACTTC.

The chain is built from TRBV18 and TRBJ2-1, with TRBD1 as a possible D gene (6 bases). V was trimmed by 2 bases and J by 0 bases, leaving 14 bases between them. The CDR3 has 17 residues. Germline values: CDR1 KGHSH, CDR2 LQKENI. The CDR3 nucleotides read TGTGCCAGCTCACCAGGGGCTAAAGGGGGCTCCTACAATGAGCAGTTCTTC. Encoded protein: CASSPGAKGGSYNEQFF.

This chain joins TRBV19 and TRBJ2-5, with 7 bases that match TRBD1. Germline values: CDR1 LNHDA, CDR2 SQIVND (reference sequence). The CDR3 is 13 amino acids. Trimming at V came to 4 bases and at J to 1 base, leaving 0 bases not matched to a gene. CDR3 in amino acids: CASSRDSQETQYF. In DNA, the CDR3 is TGTGCCAGTAGTAGGGACAGCCAAGAGACCCAGTACTTC.

The V call is TRBV19, the J call TRBJ1-5, with a tentative D call TRBD1 (5 bases). The CDR3 covers 13 residues. CDR1 and CDR2 (germline): LNHDA, SQIVND (reference sequence). Between the trimmed V and J ends, which lost 4 bases and 6 bases, there was a span of 10 bases. CDR3 in DNA: TGTGCCAGTAGTAAAGGAGGGGTTCAGCCCCAGCATTTT. This sequence encodes CASSKGGVQPQHF. Full variable domain (rest looked up from reference TRBV19 and TRBJ1-5): DGGITQSPKYLFRKEGQNVTLSCEQNLNHDAMYWYRQDPGQGLRLIYYSQIVNDFQKGDIAEGYSVSREKKESFPLTVTSAQKNPTAFYLCASSKGGVQPQHFGDGTRLSIL.

The chain has TRBV4-1 and TRBJ1-6; tentatively, D is TRBD1 (5 bases). Germline V lookup: CDR1 MGHRA, CDR2 YSYEKL. CDR3 size: 16 residues. V was pared by 1 base and J by 5 bases, with 12 bases between. The CDR3 coding sequence is TGCGCCAGCAGCCAAGGCCCCAGGGTCCATAATTCACCCCTCCACTTT. This encodes CASSQGPRVHNSPLHF.

The J gene is TRBJ1-5, the V gene TRBV11-2; D call uncertain. This CDR3 comprises 13 residues. The V gene lost 0 bases and the J gene lost 7 bases, with 7 bases spanning the gap. CDR1 SGHAT and CDR2 FQNNGV come from the germline V gene. This CDR3 is CASSLDPQQPQHF. Written as DNA, the CDR3 is TGTGCCAGCAGCTTAGATCCCCAACAGCCCCAGCATTTT.

The V gene is TRBV7-2, the J gene TRBJ2-5; weak D call: TRBD2 (7 bases). The CDR3 is 15 residues long. Trimming cost V 3 bases and J 0 bases, with 11 bases left between them. Germline-derived CDR1 and CDR2 are SGHTA and FQGNSA. The CDR3 DNA reads TGTGCCAGCAGCTTTAGGGGGGGGAACCAAGAGACCCAGTACTTC. Amino acid sequence: CASSFRGGNQETQYF.

This clone occurred once. The CDR3 nucleotides read TGTGCCAGCAGCGGACCCCCGAGGGCTAATGAAAAACTGTTTTTT. It specifies CASSGPPRANEKLFF. The chain employs TRBV6-1 and TRBJ1-4; D not resolved. Germline-derived CDR1 and CDR2 are MNHNS and SASEGT. With 6 bases removed from V and 3 bases from J, the gap between germline ends came to 14 bases. The CDR3 spans 15 residues.

J is TRBJ1-1 and V is TRBV20-1, with D uncertain. Germline CDR1 reads DFQATT; CDR2 reads SNEGSKA (reference sequence). V was shortened by 5 bases and J by 4 bases, with 8 bases between the two germline ends. This CDR3 has 11 residues. DNA for the CDR3: TGCAGTGCTTCAAGTGCCACTGAAGCTTTCTTT. Translating it yields CSASSATEAFF.

This chain links TRBV10-2 with TRBJ1-2; D is unclear. Germline values: CDR1 WSHSY, CDR2 SAAADI. The CDR3 sequence is 11 residues long. V was pared by 4 bases and J by 7 bases, with 7 bases between. CDR3 sequence (DNA): TGCGCCAGCAGTGGACCCGGTGGCTACACCTTC. Residues: CASSGPGGYTF.

The rearrangement uses TRBV28 and TRBJ2-7, with 10 bases aligning to TRBD1. Unmatched junction bases numbered 8, after V lost 0 bases and J lost 3 bases. This CDR3 comprises 17 residues. The germline gives CDR1 MDHEN, CDR2 SYDVKM. The CDR3 nucleotides are TGTGCCAGCAGTTTATGGACAGGGGGCGTCAGAGGCTACGAGCAGTACTTC. Translated, it gives CASSLWTGGVRGYEQYF.

This rearrangement joins TRBV7-2 to TRBJ1-2; D is uncertain. The CDR3 covers 13 residues. Trimming shortened V by 5 bases and J by 5 bases, and 12 bases separated the two germline ends. Germline CDR1 and CDR2: SGHTA and FQGNSA. CDR3 nucleotides: TGTGCCAGCAGCCCAGAGGCCCTATATGGCTACACCTTC. Translation: CASSPEALYGYTF. Drawing the rest from reference TRBV7-2 and TRBJ1-2, the complete variable domain is GAGVSQSPSNKVTEKGKDVELRCDPISGHTALYWYRQSLGQGLEFLIYFQGNSAPDKSGLPSDRFSAERTGGSVSTLTIQRTQQEDSAVYLCASSPEALYGYTFGSGTRLTVV.

The chain employs TRBV19 and TRBJ2-5, with D uncertain. Deletions cut 1 base from V and 2 bases from J, with 14 bases between. The germline V gene encodes CDR1 LNHDA and CDR2 SQIVND (reference sequence). CDR3 length equals 16 residues. Written as DNA, the CDR3 is TGTGCCAGTAGTATAGGGAACTTAGGACCACAAGAGACCCAGTACTTC. This gives the protein CASSIGNLGPQETQYF. Variable domain in full (rest from reference TRBV19 and TRBJ2-5): DGGITQSPKYLFRKEGQNVTLSCEQNLNHDAMYWYRQDPGQGLRLIYYSQIVNDFQKGDIAEGYSVSREKKESFPLTVTSAQKNPTAFYLCASSIGNLGPQETQYFGPGTRLLVL.

The DNA for the CDR3 is TGTGCCAGCAGTCTTCCCCACAGTGGGAATTCACCCCTCCACTTT. Its translation is CASSLPHSGNSPLHF. The gene calls are TRBV28 and TRBJ1-6; D is ambiguous. V lost 5 bases and J 7 bases, leaving 15 bases between the germline ends. The CDR3 runs to 15 residues. CDR1 and CDR2 from the germline V gene are MDHEN and SYDVKM.

The sample holds a few counts of this clone. V gene TRBV11-2 combines with J gene TRBJ1-4; possibly TRBD1 for D (5 bases). The V end lost 4 bases, the J end lost 1 base, and 10 bases lay between the germline ends. Germline lookup yields CDR1 SGHAT and CDR2 FQNNGV. The CDR3 extends over 15 amino acids. CDR3 amino acids: CASSSPTETNEKLFF. The CDR3 nucleotides read TGTGCCAGCAGCTCTCCGACAGAAACTAATGAAAAACTGTTTTTT.

This clone was seen only once. This chain uses TRBV20-1 with TRBJ1-1; D gene ambiguous. Germline assignment: CDR1 DFQATT and CDR2 SNEGSKA (reference sequence). The ends were cut back, 7 bases at V and 1 base at J, with 7 bases in the middle. The CDR3 has 11 residues. The CDR3 sequence is CSVSQNTEAFF. DNA for the CDR3: TGCAGTGTTTCACAGAACACTGAAGCTTTCTTT.

This chain joins TRBV10-3 and TRBJ2-7; TRBD2 might be the D (6 bases). Germline V lookup: CDR1 ENHRY, CDR2 SYGVKD. The V end lost 1 base, the J end lost 3 bases, and 16 bases lay between the germline ends. The CDR3 covers 16 residues. This chain's CDR3 is CAISEWRREVFYEQYF. CDR3 coding DNA: TGTGCCATCAGTGAGTGGAGGAGGGAAGTATTCTACGAGCAGTACTTC.

The table lists this clone with a few counts. This chain uses TRBV19 with TRBJ1-1; no clear D. Trimming removed 3 bases from V and 0 bases from J, with 29 bases in between. The CDR3 sequence is 21 residues long. Looked up from germline, CDR1 is LNHDA and CDR2 is SQIVND (reference sequence). The CDR3 sequence is CASSILNVFGGGVWMNTEAFF. DNA of the CDR3: TGTGCCAGTAGTATTTTAAATGTTTTCGGCGGCGGGGTTTGGATGAACACTGAAGCTTTCTTT.

V gene TRBV19 combines with J gene TRBJ2-3; the D is unclear. Per germline, CDR1 LNHDA and CDR2 SQIVND (reference sequence). V was shortened by 3 bases and J by 1 base, with 17 bases between the two germline ends. The CDR3 has 17 amino acids. The CDR3 protein is CASSISSWGRGTDTQYF. The CDR3 DNA reads as TGTGCCAGTAGTATTAGCAGTTGGGGAAGAGGCACAGATACGCAGTATTTT.

The chain combines TRBV28 with TRBJ1-2, with 8 bases that match TRBD1. V gave up 2 bases and J gave up 4 bases; unmatched junction bases: 12. The CDR3 has 17 residues. Germline assignment: CDR1 MDHEN and CDR2 SYDVKM. CDR3 bases: TGTGCCAGCAGTTTACTCCCAGGGGGCGCGAACCCCTATGGCTACACCTTC. Translated: CASSLLPGGANPYGYTF.

The rearrangement uses TRBV15 and TRBJ2-5; weak D call: TRBD2 (5 bases). Trimming removed 0 bases at V and 3 bases at J, with 8 bases between. In germline, CDR1 is LNHNV, CDR2 YYDKDF (reference sequence). The CDR3 is 14 amino acids. The CDR3 region is CATSRDPAEETQYF. The CDR3 region has the DNA TGTGCCACCAGCAGAGATCCAGCGGAAGAGACCCAGTACTTC.

About this clone: Other DNA sequences within the sample encode an identical CDR3. Here the CDR3 DNA reads TGTGCCTGGTCCGGCTCCTACAATGAGCAGTTCTTC. It codes for CAWSGSYNEQFF. The chain uses TRBV30 and TRBJ2-1; no firm D call. With 5 bases removed from V and 0 bases from J, the gap between germline ends came to 5 bases. This CDR3 is 12 amino acids long. The germline V gene has CDR1 GTSNPN and CDR2 SVGIG (reference sequence).

The chain employs TRBV7-9 and TRBJ2-1; TRBD1 aligns across 7 bases. The germline CDR1 and CDR2 sequences are SEHNR and FQNEAQ (reference sequence). The CDR3 consists of 16 residues. After removal of 5 bases from V and 0 bases from J, the junction contained 7 bases not matched to a gene. Here the CDR3 DNA reads TGTGCCAGCAGCCCCCAGGGGGTGAGCTCCTACAATGAGCAGTTCTTC. Protein: CASSPQGVSSYNEQFF. The complete variable domain, with remaining parts taken from reference TRBV7-9 and TRBJ2-1, reads DTGVSQNPRHKITKRGQNVTFRCDPISEHNRLYWYRQTLGQGPEFLTYFQNEAQLEKSRLLSDRFSAERPKGSFSTLEIQRTEQGDSAMYLCASSPQGVSSYNEQFFGPGTRLTVL.

The V call is TRBV6-1, the J call TRBJ2-2, with 7 bases fitting TRBD1. Trimming cost V 8 bases and J 1 base; bases outside gene matches: 4. The V gene's germline CDR1 is MNHNS and CDR2 SASEGT. The CDR3 has 14 amino acids. The CDR3 region is CASGTAQNTGELFF. The DNA of the CDR3 is TGTGCCAGCGGGACAGCCCAGAACACCGGGGAGCTGTTTTTT.

V gene TRBV6-6 combines with J gene TRBJ1-6; D is unresolved. From germline, CDR1 is MNHNY and CDR2 SVGAGI (reference sequence). The CDR3 totals 15 residues. The V end was cut by 2 bases, the J end by 7 bases, with 12 bases between. The CDR3 here is CASSYGRKPNSPLHF. CDR3 sequence (DNA): TGTGCCAGCAGTTACGGACGCAAGCCGAATTCACCCCTCCACTTT.

The chain joins TRBV19 to TRBJ2-1; 7 bases map to TRBD1. Germline CDR1 is LNHDA and CDR2 is SQIVND (reference sequence). V lost 7 bases, J lost 3 bases, and 9 bases stayed unmatched. The CDR3 contains 15 residues. The CDR3 region has the DNA TGTGCCAGTACCCTCACAGGGGCAGGCTACAATGAGCAGTTCTTC. This codes for CASTLTGAGYNEQFF. Supplemented by reference TRBV19 and TRBJ2-1, the full variable domain reads DGGITQSPKYLFRKEGQNVTLSCEQNLNHDAMYWYRQDPGQGLRLIYYSQIVNDFQKGDIAEGYSVSREKKESFPLTVTSAQKNPTAFYLCASTLTGAGYNEQFFGPGTRLTVL.

The rearrangement joins TRBV6-1 to TRBJ2-3; 7 bases map to TRBD2. Germline CDR1 MNHNS, CDR2 SASEGT. The CDR3 runs 15 residues. With V trimmed by 6 bases and J by 1 base, 7 bases remained unmatched. The CDR3 sequence: CASSLRGVGTDTQYF. DNA for the CDR3: TGTGCCAGCAGCCTCCGGGGGGTGGGCACAGATACGCAGTATTTT.

This chain connects TRBV6-1 to TRBJ1-2; D is possibly TRBD1 (6 bases). Germline values: CDR1 MNHNS, CDR2 SASEGT. This CDR3 has 10 residues. CDR3 coding DNA: TGTGGTTCGGGGGCCTATGGCTACACCTTC. This gives the protein CGSGAYGYTF.